The T cell receptor (beta chain) under discussion was sequenced for a study of T cells expressing NK-cell markers. Whole-study findings and limits: CD8+ T cells in a handful of donors included dominant NKG2C+ clonotypes at roughly 1.0-7.0%.

TCRdb re-called the 5' RACE reads, yielding one record per CDR3 amino acid sequence without DNA. The table lists over 150,000 distinct CDR3 sequences, with 20% to 25% in the top ten. A word on this clonotype: Antigen unknown.

The CDR3 spans 11 residues. The sequencing input was blood T cells: a sorted CD56 or NKG2C T cell subset, CD4+ or CD8+ T cells, or bulk PBMC T cells (not recorded which). This TCR was recovered from a man aged 18 to 69 in good health. V usage is TRBV12-3 or TRBV12-4 and J usage is TRBJ2-5; TCRdb reports TRBD1, a call that lacks DNA to check it against. The CDR3: CASSLSGKQYF.